A selection of T cell receptor beta chains follows, all from one sample in a study of beta chain features in type 1 diabetes. Profiling relied on immunoSEQ multiplex PCR, and the TCRdb table lists in-frame clones only, not all of them. This sample has about 160,000 clones, with over 7.5% found just once. The sequencing input was central memory CD4+ T cells from blood. These receptors were taken from a man between 18 and 35 years old in good health. The CDR3 runs from the conserved cysteine through the conserved F or W. D genes are given only for firm matches. Some rows have no size entry. The others give once, few or many, or a class for an expanded clone.

>TRBV29-1|-|TRBJ2-1|-
CSVERGGGNEQFF
TGCAGCGTTGAAAGGGGAGGGGGGAATGAGCAGTTCTTC
>TRBV5-6|-|TRBJ2-5|TRBD2
CASSPETSWGPQETQYF
TGTGCCAGCAGCCCGGAGACTAGCTGGGGACCCCAAGAGACCCAGTACTTC
>TRBV11-2|-|TRBJ2-7|TRBD1
CASSSDRVHEQYF
TGTGCCAGCAGCTCCGACAGGGTCCACGAGCAGTACTTC
>TRBV6-1|-|TRBJ2-5|-
CASRSRETQYF
TGTGCCAGCAGATCGAGGGAGACCCAGTACTTC
>TRBV13|-|TRBJ2-5|TRBD2
CASSPGLAGNQETQYF
TGTGCCAGCAGCCCGGGACTAGCGGGTAACCAAGAGACCCAGTACTTC
>TRBV4-1|few|TRBJ2-5|-
CASSQVWGRETQYF
TGCGCCAGCAGCCAAGTGTGGGGGCGAGAGACCCAGTACTTC
>TRBV7-3|few|TRBJ2-1|-
CASSLDAGLYNEQFF
TGTGCCAGCAGCTTAGACGCAGGGCTGTACAATGAGCAGTTCTTC
>TRBV30|-|TRBJ1-6|-
CAWSLYRDSPLHF
TGTGCCTGGAGTCTGTACAGGGATTCACCCCTCCACTTT
>TRBV10-3|-|TRBJ2-2|TRBD1
CAISGGGQGRTGELFF
TGTGCCATCAGTGGAGGCGGACAGGGTCGCACCGGGGAGCTGTTTTTT
>TRBV4-3|few|TRBJ2-5|-
CASSQVQGYQETQYF
TGCGCCAGCAGCCAAGTGCAGGGGTACCAAGAGACCCAGTACTTC
>TRBV29-1|many|TRBJ1-2|-
CSEADGYTF
TGCAGCGAGGCGGATGGCTACACCTTC
>TRBV6-5|-|TRBJ2-7|TRBD2
CATTSGTYEQYF
TGTGCCACCACTAGCGGGACCTACGAGCAGTACTTC
>TRBV5-1|few|TRBJ2-1|-
CASSFLGANYNEQFF
TGCGCCAGCAGCTTCTTAGGGGCCAACTACAATGAGCAGTTCTTC
>TRBV19|few|TRBJ2-5|TRBD2
CASSSGTSGLPETQYF
TGTGCCAGTAGTTCGGGGACTAGCGGGCTCCCAGAGACCCAGTACTTC